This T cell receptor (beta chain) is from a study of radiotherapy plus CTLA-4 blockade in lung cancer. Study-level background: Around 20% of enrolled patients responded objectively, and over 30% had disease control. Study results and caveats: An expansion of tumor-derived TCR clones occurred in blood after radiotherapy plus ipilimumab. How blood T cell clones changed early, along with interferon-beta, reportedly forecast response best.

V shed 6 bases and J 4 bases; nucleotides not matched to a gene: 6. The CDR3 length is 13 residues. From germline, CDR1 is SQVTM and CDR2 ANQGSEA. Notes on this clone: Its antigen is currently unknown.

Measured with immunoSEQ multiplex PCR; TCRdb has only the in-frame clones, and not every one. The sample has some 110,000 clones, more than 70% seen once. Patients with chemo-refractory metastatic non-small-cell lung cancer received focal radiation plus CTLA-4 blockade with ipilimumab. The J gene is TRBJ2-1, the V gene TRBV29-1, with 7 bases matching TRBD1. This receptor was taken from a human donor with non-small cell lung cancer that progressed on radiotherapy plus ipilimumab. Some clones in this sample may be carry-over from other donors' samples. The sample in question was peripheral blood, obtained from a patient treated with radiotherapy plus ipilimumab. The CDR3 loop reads CSVSGQKYNEQFF. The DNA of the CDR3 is TGCAGCGTATCGGGACAGAAGTACAATGAGCAGTTCTTC.